The TCR beta chain described here comes from a study of high-grade serous ovarian cancer treatment subgroups. Study-level information: On average, 14,192 reads and several thousand unique TCR beta rearrangements were obtained per sample. Study-wide findings and caveats: These tumor repertoires lack spatial information from bulk sequencing. Tumors within one patient showed repertoire similarity of about 0.11 to 0.85. Repertoire analysis covered CDR3 alone, not CDR1 or CDR2.

Tumor samples were obtained before definitive surgery or chemotherapy. TCRdb's table, derived via immunoSEQ multiplex PCR, lists solely in-frame clones and lacks some. The sample includes more than 35,000 clones, 79% of them seen just once. Trimming took off 5 bases at V and 4 bases at J, with 17 bases between the two ends. This CDR3 spans 15 amino acids. CDR1 SEHNR and CDR2 FQNEAQ come from the germline V gene (reference sequence). Of note for this clone: Its target is unknown.

This sequence joins TRBV7-9 and TRBJ1-2, with no clear D. Sequencing was done on a sample of tumor tissue. The source of this sequence is a human donor with high-grade serous ovarian cancer. The CDR3 sequence is CASSPGPGIVYGYTF. For the CDR3, the DNA is TGTGCCAGCAGCCCCGGCCCGGGTATTGTCTATGGCTACACCTTC.